This is a list of T cell receptor beta chains from one sample in a study of human T cells and chemical hapten exposure. Using its own MiXCR run on the RACE reads, TCRdb lists one record per CDR3 protein. The data contain roughly 39,000 distinct CDR3 sequences, over 9.5% of them singletons. Material: whole blood, obtained in connection with sensitization to the hapten diphenylcyclopropenone (DPC). The receptor source for this set is a middle-aged woman with alopecia areata. Some clones in this sample may be carry-over from other donors' samples. Both conserved end residues are part of each CDR3. The order of the fields is V gene, J gene, D gene, clone size, CDR3 DNA, CDR3 protein. D genes are given only for firm matches. Clone size is given for some rows only: seen once, a few or many times, or a class if the clone is expanded.

v_call: TRBV29-1
j_call: TRBJ1-1
d_call: -
clone_size: -
cdr3_nt: TGCAGCGTTCTGGGGACTGAAGCTTTCTTT
cdr3_aa: CSVLGTEAFF

v_call: TRBV5-5
j_call: TRBJ2-1
d_call: -
clone_size: -
cdr3_nt: TGTGCCAGCAGCCTTGGGACCATTATTAGCTCCTACAATGAGCAGTTCTTC
cdr3_aa: CASSLGTIISSYNEQFF

v_call: TRBV7-8
j_call: TRBJ2-3
d_call: -
clone_size: many
cdr3_nt: TGTGCCAGCAGCTTAGGGGGGGCGGGGACAGATACGCAGTATTTT
cdr3_aa: CASSLGGAGTDTQYF

v_call: TRBV10-3
j_call: TRBJ2-1
d_call: -
clone_size: -
cdr3_nt: TGTGCCATTGGAACAAGTTTATACAATGAGCAGTTCTTC
cdr3_aa: CAIGTSLYNEQFF

v_call: TRBV10-3
j_call: TRBJ1-1
d_call: -
clone_size: few
cdr3_nt: TGTGCCATCAGTGAAGGGGGGTGGACTGAAGCTTTCTTT
cdr3_aa: CAISEGGWTEAFF

v_call: TRBV20-1
j_call: TRBJ1-4
d_call: TRBD1
clone_size: few
cdr3_nt: TGCAGTGCTACCGGGACAGGGAATGAAAAACTGTTTTTT
cdr3_aa: CSATGTGNEKLFF

v_call: TRBV29-1
j_call: TRBJ1-3
d_call: -
clone_size: -
cdr3_nt: TGCAGCGCCGTGCCGGGACACCTCTCTGGAAACACCATATATTTT
cdr3_aa: CSAVPGHLSGNTIYF

v_call: TRBV7-2
j_call: TRBJ2-5
d_call: TRBD2
clone_size: few
cdr3_nt: TGTGCCAGCAGCGCAGCTAGCGGGGGGGCCCAAGAGACCCAGTACTTC
cdr3_aa: CASSAASGGAQETQYF

v_call: TRBV6-2/TRBV6-3
j_call: TRBJ2-2
d_call: TRBD2
clone_size: many
cdr3_nt: TGTGCCAGCAGTTACCCGAGACGGGGGCTAGCGGGTTATCGTGGCACCGGGGAGCTGTTTTTT
cdr3_aa: CASSYPRRGLAGYRGTGELFF

v_call: TRBV20-1
j_call: TRBJ1-2
d_call: -
clone_size: -
cdr3_nt: TGCAGTCCCCCTCTCGAGGGGAGGTCTAACTATGGCTACACCTTC
cdr3_aa: CSPPLEGRSNYGYTF

v_call: TRBV3-1
j_call: TRBJ1-6
d_call: -
clone_size: few
cdr3_nt: TGTGCCAGCAGCCAAGGATTTAGGGATTCACCCCTCCACTTT
cdr3_aa: CASSQGFRDSPLHF

v_call: TRBV29-1
j_call: TRBJ2-5
d_call: TRBD2
clone_size: many
cdr3_nt: TGCAGCGTCACTAGCGGAGAGACCCAGTACTTC
cdr3_aa: CSVTSGETQYF

v_call: TRBV29-1
j_call: TRBJ1-1
d_call: -
clone_size: -
cdr3_nt: TGCAGCGTTGGGATGCCCCGGGGTGAAGCTTTCTTT
cdr3_aa: CSVGMPRGEAFF

v_call: TRBV7-9
j_call: TRBJ1-2
d_call: -
clone_size: -
cdr3_nt: TGTGCCAGCAGCTTAAATAGGGACACCAACTATGGCTACACCTTC
cdr3_aa: CASSLNRDTNYGYTF

v_call: TRBV13
j_call: TRBJ1-3
d_call: -
clone_size: -
cdr3_nt: TGTGCCAGCAGCTTAGGCCCCAGGGATGGAAACACCATATATTTT
cdr3_aa: CASSLGPRDGNTIYF

v_call: TRBV28
j_call: TRBJ1-3
d_call: -
clone_size: many
cdr3_nt: TGTGCCAGCGGGGTCTCTGGAAACACCATATATTTT
cdr3_aa: CASGVSGNTIYF

v_call: TRBV10-3
j_call: TRBJ1-5
d_call: -
clone_size: few
cdr3_nt: TGTGCCATCAGTGAGTCTAGGGACGATCAGCCCCAGCATTTT
cdr3_aa: CAISESRDDQPQHF

v_call: TRBV5-1
j_call: TRBJ2-1
d_call: TRBD2
clone_size: -
cdr3_nt: TGCGCCAGCAGCCTCAGCGGGGCCGACAATGAGCAGTTCTTC
cdr3_aa: CASSLSGADNEQFF

v_call: TRBV5-1
j_call: TRBJ2-5
d_call: TRBD2
clone_size: few
cdr3_nt: TGCGCCAGCAGCTCCGGAGGGCGGGGGGGCACGGAGACCCAGTACTTC
cdr3_aa: CASSSGGRGGTETQYF

v_call: TRBV20-1
j_call: TRBJ2-7
d_call: TRBD2
clone_size: many
cdr3_nt: TGCAGTGCTAGGACTAGCGGGAGGCTCGTGGACGAGCAGTACTTC
cdr3_aa: CSARTSGRLVDEQYF

v_call: TRBV29-1
j_call: TRBJ2-1
d_call: -
clone_size: -
cdr3_nt: TGCAGCGTTTTAGAGGGGGGAAATGAGCAGTTCTTC
cdr3_aa: CSVLEGGNEQFF

v_call: TRBV10-3
j_call: TRBJ2-3
d_call: TRBD2
clone_size: few
cdr3_nt: TGTGCCATCAGTGAGTCGCCTAGCGGGCCCCCTAGTACGCAGTATTTT
cdr3_aa: CAISESPSGPPSTQYF

v_call: TRBV29-1
j_call: TRBJ2-1
d_call: -
clone_size: few
cdr3_nt: TGCAGCGCCCTGGGGGCCTCCACGAACAATGAGCAGTTCTTC
cdr3_aa: CSALGASTNNEQFF

v_call: TRBV20-1
j_call: TRBJ2-1
d_call: TRBD2
clone_size: many
cdr3_nt: TGCAGTGCACCGCTAGCGGTCCTTAACAATGAGCAGTTCTTC
cdr3_aa: CSAPLAVLNNEQFF

v_call: TRBV19
j_call: TRBJ2-5
d_call: -
clone_size: many
cdr3_nt: TGTGCCAGTAGTCCCGCAGGGATACAAGAGACCCAGTACTTC
cdr3_aa: CASSPAGIQETQYF

v_call: TRBV14
j_call: TRBJ2-5
d_call: TRBD1
clone_size: many
cdr3_nt: TGTGCCAGCAGCCAAGCCGACAGGGGCCCAGAGACCCAGTACTTC
cdr3_aa: CASSQADRGPETQYF

v_call: TRBV19
j_call: TRBJ2-2
d_call: -
clone_size: -
cdr3_nt: TGTGCCAGTAGAAATCTACAGGGTGCGAACACCGGGGAGCTGTTTTTT
cdr3_aa: CASRNLQGANTGELFF

v_call: TRBV19
j_call: TRBJ1-2
d_call: -
clone_size: -
cdr3_nt: TGTGCCAGTAATGGACGGGCGGGATTTAACTATGGCTACACCTTC
cdr3_aa: CASNGRAGFNYGYTF

v_call: TRBV20-1
j_call: TRBJ1-2
d_call: TRBD1
clone_size: many
cdr3_nt: TGCAGTGCTAGAGCCCCGACAGGGAATAACTATGGCTACACCTTC
cdr3_aa: CSARAPTGNNYGYTF

v_call: TRBV4-2
j_call: TRBJ1-3
d_call: -
clone_size: -
cdr3_nt: TGTGCCAGCAGCCAAGCAGGGTTAAGCTCTGGAAACACCATATATTTT
cdr3_aa: CASSQAGLSSGNTIYF

v_call: TRBV20-1
j_call: TRBJ2-7
d_call: -
clone_size: -
cdr3_nt: TGCAGTGCCGAGGGGAGTCTGCCCGCCGAGCAGTACTTC
cdr3_aa: CSAEGSLPAEQYF

v_call: TRBV7-9
j_call: TRBJ2-7
d_call: -
clone_size: few
cdr3_nt: TGTGCCAGCAGCCAGGACCGTACAACCTACGAGCAGTACTTC
cdr3_aa: CASSQDRTTYEQYF

v_call: TRBV7-2
j_call: TRBJ2-3
d_call: TRBD2
clone_size: few
cdr3_nt: TGTGCCAGCAGCCGGCAAATAGCGGGGGGGAACACAGATACGCAGTATTTT
cdr3_aa: CASSRQIAGGNTDTQYF

v_call: TRBV4-1
j_call: TRBJ1-1
d_call: -
clone_size: few
cdr3_nt: TGCGCCAGCAGCCAAGATAACAGGGTGGACACTGAAGCTTTCTTT
cdr3_aa: CASSQDNRVDTEAFF

v_call: TRBV7-9
j_call: TRBJ2-1
d_call: TRBD1
clone_size: many
cdr3_nt: TGTGCCAGCAGCCGGACAGGGCGGATAGAGCAGTTCTTC
cdr3_aa: CASSRTGRIEQFF

v_call: TRBV18
j_call: TRBJ1-1
d_call: TRBD1
clone_size: many
cdr3_nt: TGTGCCAGCTCATGGGAGGGGGCGCAGGCTGAAGCTTTCTTT
cdr3_aa: CASSWEGAQAEAFF

v_call: TRBV29-1
j_call: TRBJ1-1
d_call: TRBD1
clone_size: -
cdr3_nt: TGCAGCGTTGAAGAGGGACAGGGGACTGAAGCTTTCTTT
cdr3_aa: CSVEEGQGTEAFF

v_call: TRBV25-1
j_call: TRBJ2-7
d_call: -
clone_size: few
cdr3_nt: TGTGCCAGCAGTGAGGACGGAATGAAGCAGCACTTC
cdr3_aa: CASSEDGMKQHF

v_call: TRBV12-3/TRBV12-4
j_call: TRBJ2-3
d_call: TRBD1
clone_size: once
cdr3_nt: TGTGCCAGCAGAACCGGGACAGGGGTGATCACAGATACGCAGTATTTT
cdr3_aa: CASRTGTGVITDTQYF

v_call: TRBV28
j_call: TRBJ2-3
d_call: -
clone_size: many
cdr3_nt: TGTGCCAGCAGTTTAGGCGCAGATACGCAGTATTTT
cdr3_aa: CASSLGADTQYF

v_call: TRBV5-5
j_call: TRBJ1-5
d_call: TRBD1
clone_size: -
cdr3_nt: TGTGCCAGCAGCTGGGGAGGGGGCGGCCAGCCCCAGCATTTT
cdr3_aa: CASSWGGGGQPQHF

v_call: TRBV14
j_call: TRBJ2-7
d_call: -
clone_size: -
cdr3_nt: TGTGCCAGCAGCCGAAGGGGCCCCTACGAGCAGTACTTC
cdr3_aa: CASSRRGPYEQYF

v_call: TRBV7-2
j_call: TRBJ1-3
d_call: -
clone_size: -
cdr3_nt: TGTGCCAGCAGCAATCACATCAGCTTTTCTGGAAACACCATATATTTT
cdr3_aa: CASSNHISFSGNTIYF

v_call: TRBV12-3/TRBV12-4
j_call: TRBJ2-3
d_call: -
clone_size: -
cdr3_nt: TGTGCCAGCAGCCCCTGGGCCGGGCGAGATACGCAGTATTTT
cdr3_aa: CASSPWAGRDTQYF

v_call: TRBV2
j_call: TRBJ1-4
d_call: -
clone_size: -
cdr3_nt: TGTGCCAGCAGTGAAATGGAAAAACTGTTTTTT
cdr3_aa: CASSEMEKLFF

v_call: TRBV5-1
j_call: TRBJ1-6
d_call: TRBD1
clone_size: few
cdr3_nt: TGCGCCAGCAGCTTGGAATCGACAGGGACCAATTCACCCCTCCACTTT
cdr3_aa: CASSLESTGTNSPLHF

v_call: TRBV29-1
j_call: TRBJ1-1
d_call: -
clone_size: -
cdr3_nt: TGCAGCGTTGTTCAGATGAACACTGAAGCTTTCTTT
cdr3_aa: CSVVQMNTEAFF

v_call: TRBV11-2
j_call: TRBJ2-3
d_call: -
clone_size: many
cdr3_nt: TGTGCCAGCAGCCCGGCTTTCGATACGCAGTATTTT
cdr3_aa: CASSPAFDTQYF

v_call: TRBV7-2
j_call: TRBJ2-3
d_call: TRBD2
clone_size: few
cdr3_nt: TGTGCCAGCAGCTTAGACCGCGGGGGGCCAGATACGCAGTATTTT
cdr3_aa: CASSLDRGGPDTQYF